The present T cell receptor beta chain was sequenced within a study of T-cell reconstitution after alpha-beta-depleted transplantation in children. Notes on the study in general: Newly made T cells mostly supplied T-cell counts and diversity one year after transplant. Elevated TCRbeta diversity at day 60 was traced, in some patients, to surviving recipient T cells and thymic progenitors. At around two months after transplant, the alpha-beta T cells were reportedly derived from several hundred expanded clones that came from non-depleted graft cells.

Trimming pared 3 bases from V and 3 bases from J, leaving 24 bases between. Germline V gives CDR1 DFQATT, CDR2 SNEGSKA (reference sequence). The CDR3 covers 18 residues. Unique molecular identifiers were built into the TCRbeta library. TCRdb re-called the PCR reads through MiXCR, storing one row per CDR3 protein. The table has 400,000 to 450,000 distinct CDR3 sequences, about 45% seen once; the top ten hold approximately 30%. With respect to this clonotype: The antigen is not known.

The V call is TRBV20-1, the J call TRBJ2-4, with TRBD1 as a possible D gene (5 bases). Sequences were derived from PBMCs, sampled before TCRalphabeta/CD19-depleted stem cell transplant. The receptor's source is a girl aged 2 to 10 with aplastic anemia, due to receive a stem cell transplant. The CDR3 is CSASTPNQGVFGKNIQYF. DNA for the CDR3: TGCAGTGCTAGTACACCCAACCAAGGGGTCTTCGGCAAAAACATTCAGTACTTC.